The entry that follows covers one TCR beta chain sequence. Its antigen is unidentified. A read error may produce the germline difference seen at one junction end. Extraction of RNA together with DNA used about 17-30 mg of unsorted bulk tissue. Donors underwent surgery for histopathologically diagnosed primary liver carcinoma. From around 500 ng of total RNA, TCR beta-specific cDNA was reverse-transcribed using a constant-region primer. Libraries covering TCR beta were generated through three nested multiplex PCR rounds (using a slightly modified ARM-PCR). A C-beta reverse primer was combined with TRBV1-TRBV30 forward primers in the first two PCR rounds, and each round had roughly 11 cycles. In TCRdb, the multiplex PCR reads were re-called with MiXCR into one record per CDR3 protein. The profile shows approximately 20,000 distinct CDR3 sequences, about three quarters of them singletons. CDR1 LGHNA and CDR2 YNFKEQ come from the germline V gene. The CDR3 spans 16 residues.

The data were taken from a study of tumor-infiltrating lymphocytes in primary liver carcinoma. The study's findings and limits: With p = 0.039, the top-250-clone fraction in tumors significantly exceeded that in blood. Found in all five tumor regions were only about 7-25% of top clones.

The clonotype originates from a woman younger than 45 with primary liver carcinoma and hepatitis B virus infection. The chain employs TRBV4-2 and TRBJ1-1; no reliable D call. What was sequenced was liver tumor tissue from sampling region 1. This sample's subset: tumor region T1, superior pole. The CDR3: CARSQVAGRMNTEAFF. CDR3 DNA sequence: TGTGCCAGAAGCCAAGTGGCAGGTAGGATGAACACTGAAGCTTTCTTT.